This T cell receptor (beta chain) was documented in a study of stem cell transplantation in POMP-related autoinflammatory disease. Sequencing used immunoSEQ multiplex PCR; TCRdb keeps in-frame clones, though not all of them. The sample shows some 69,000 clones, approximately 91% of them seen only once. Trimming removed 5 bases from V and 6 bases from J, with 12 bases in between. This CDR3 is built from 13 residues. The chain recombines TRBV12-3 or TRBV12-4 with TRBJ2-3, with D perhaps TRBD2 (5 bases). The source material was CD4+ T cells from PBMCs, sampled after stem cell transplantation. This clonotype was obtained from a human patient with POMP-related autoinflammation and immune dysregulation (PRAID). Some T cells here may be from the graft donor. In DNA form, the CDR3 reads TGTGCCAGCAGTCCGCACCGGAGGGATACGCAGTATTTT. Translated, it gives CASSPHRRDTQYF.